This T cell receptor beta chain was observed in a study of OX40 agonist ivuxolimab in advanced cancers. Study-level background: Partial responses, seen in three patients, involved one hepatocellular carcinoma and two cutaneous melanomas.

Sequencing used immunoSEQ multiplex PCR; TCRdb keeps in-frame clones, though not all of them. The data hold just over 50,000 clones, with roughly 80% observed a single time. Regarding this clone: Its antigen is currently unknown. A junction end diverges from the germline sequence, so it may reflect a read error.

The study's findings and limits: Partial responders receiving 0.1-3.0 mg/kg showed among the lowest clonal expansion. On average, CD8+ T cells showed a greater number of expanded clones than CD4+. Among some nonresponders, normalized T-cell clonal expansion was also low.

The source is an adult with an advanced solid tumor such as melanoma, head and neck, liver or kidney cancer. Sequencing used CD4+ or CD8+ T cells sorted from blood, obtained in a trial of the OX40 agonist ivuxolimab.

The CDR3 DNA is TGTGCCAGCAGTGAAGTGGGGCGAGTCCTTTTT. Protein product: CASSEVGRVLF. The chain links TRBV6-1 to TRBJ2-3, with D tentatively TRBD1 (5 bases). This CDR3 is built from 11 residues. Germline lookup yields CDR1 MNHNS and CDR2 SASEGT.